A selection of T cell receptor beta chains follows, all from one sample in a study of T cells in localized non-small cell lung cancer. Only in-frame clones appear in the TCRdb table, and some are missing; sequencing was by immunoSEQ multiplex PCR. The table has 1,700 or so clones, around a third seen once. This sample comprised lung tumor tissue, obtained before any cancer treatment. The origin of the receptors is a female donor of 60 years or more with stage II squamous cell lung carcinoma. CDR3s include the opening cysteine and the closing phenylalanine or tryptophan. The D gene is left open where the match is weak. Clone size is shown for a subset of rows, as once, few, many or a class of expanded clone.

j_gene	abundance	v_gene	d_gene	CDR3aa	CDR3nt
TRBJ1-1	-	TRBV10-1	-	CASQGTLNTEAFF	TGCGCCAGCCAGGGGACCTTGAACACTGAAGCTTTCTTT
TRBJ2-3	-	TRBV5-1	-	CASSSGGSGDTQYF	TGCGCCAGCAGCTCTGGAGGTTCAGGAGATACGCAGTATTTT
TRBJ1-6	-	TRBV19	-	CASSNSGARNSPLHF	TGTGCCAGTAGTAATTCGGGGGCTCGGAATTCACCCCTCCACTTT
TRBJ2-3	-	TRBV18	-	CASHTWGDTQYF	TGTGCCAGCCACACCTGGGGGGATACGCAGTATTTT
TRBJ1-1	-	TRBV11-3	-	CASSQVYSLPAEAFF	TGTGCCAGCAGCCAAGTATACAGTCTCCCAGCTGAAGCTTTTTTT
TRBJ1-6	few	TRBV6-8	-	CASSQTGGDSPLHF	TGTGCCAGCAGTCAGACGGGGGGGGATTCACCCCTCCACTTT
TRBJ2-6	-	TRBV15	TRBD1	CATSTRGQGASRANVLTF	TGTGCCACCAGCACCCGGGGACAGGGGGCGTCAAGGGCCAACGTCCTGACTTTC
TRBJ1-5	few	TRBV4-1	-	CASSQIPSNQPQHF	TGCGCCAGCAGCCAAATTCCCTCCAATCAGCCCCAGCATTTT
TRBJ2-3	-	TRBV29-1	-	CSLTGGGSTDTQYF	TGCAGTCTAACTGGGGGCGGGAGCACAGATACGCAGTATTTT
TRBJ2-3	-	TRBV5-1	-	CASSLGRAVTDTQYF	TGCGCCAGCAGCCTGGGCAGGGCGGTAACAGATACGCAGTATTTT
TRBJ2-4	-	TRBV1	-	CASSQDPGTGYLQYF	TGCGCCAGCAGCCAAGATCCCGGGACAGGGTATCTTCAGTACTTC
TRBJ2-3	-	TRBV29-1	TRBD2	CSVSKAGVSDTQYF	TGCAGCGTTTCAAAAGCGGGGGTATCAGATACGCAGTATTTT
TRBJ2-1	-	TRBV30	-	CAWAPDYNEQFF	TGTGCCTGGGCCCCGGACTACAATGAGCAGTTCTTC
TRBJ2-6	-	TRBV6-8	-	CASRGSGANVLTF	TGTGCCAGCAGGGGGTCTGGGGCCAACGTCCTGACTTTC
TRBJ2-5	-	TRBV14	TRBD1	CASSPGTGGGETQYF	TGTGCCAGCAGCCCAGGGACAGGGGGTGGAGAGACCCAGTACTTC
TRBJ2-7	-	TRBV14	TRBD1	CASSPLPGQGVLVEQYF	TGTGCCAGCAGCCCTCTCCCGGGACAGGGGGTCCTAGTAGAGCAGTACTTC
TRBJ2-7	-	TRBV30	TRBD1	CAWGQGDYEQYF	TGTGCCTGGGGACAGGGCGACTACGAGCAGTACTTC
TRBJ2-7	-	TRBV28	-	CASSQGAGVYEQYF	TGTGCCAGCAGTCAGGGCGCCGGGGTCTACGAGCAGTACTTC
TRBJ2-2	few	TRBV6-8	TRBD2	CASILAPGLAGAPDTGELFF	TGTGCCAGCATTCTAGCCCCGGGACTAGCGGGAGCCCCAGACACCGGGGAGCTGTTTTTT
TRBJ2-4	-	TRBV28	TRBD2	CASSLLAGGPLTKNIQYF	TGTGCCAGCAGTTTACTAGCGGGAGGGCCCTTGACCAAAAACATTCAGTACTTC
TRBJ1-1	few	TRBV6-7	-	CASSEVGVPTEAFF	TGTGCCAGCAGTGAAGTCGGGGTTCCCACTGAAGCTTTCTTT
TRBJ2-1	-	TRBV30	TRBD2	CAWSGLSGRPNEQFF	TGTGCCTGGAGCGGCCTTAGCGGGAGACCCAATGAGCAGTTCTTC
TRBJ1-2	-	TRBV19	TRBD1	CASSIGTGRNYGYTF	TGTGCCAGTAGTATCGGGACAGGTCGTAACTATGGCTACACCTTC
TRBJ1-2	-	TRBV28	-	CASTRGRVGGYTF	TGTGCCAGCACCAGAGGGAGGGTTGGGGGCTACACCTTC
TRBJ1-2	-	TRBV5-1	TRBD1	CASSLNPTDRAPYGYTF	TGCGCCAGCAGCTTAAACCCCACCGACAGGGCACCCTATGGCTACACCTTC
TRBJ2-5	-	TRBV30	-	CAADRFQETQYF	TGTGCCGCCGACAGGTTTCAAGAGACCCAGTACTTC
TRBJ2-2	few	TRBV11-3	-	CASSPGGLNTGELFF	TGTGCCAGCAGCCCGGGGGGCCTAAACACCGGGGAGCTGTTTTTT
TRBJ2-1	-	TRBV6-8	TRBD1	CASSTRGLEQFF	TGTGCCAGCAGTACCAGGGGGCTCGAGCAGTTCTTC
TRBJ2-5	-	TRBV9	-	CASSLSGFGETQYF	TGTGCCAGCAGTTTGTCGGGATTCGGGGAGACCCAGTACTTC
TRBJ1-2	-	TRBV11-3	TRBD1	CASSLEKGAEVYGYTF	TGTGCCAGCAGCTTAGAGAAGGGGGCGGAGGTCTATGGCTACACCTTC
TRBJ1-1	medium-sized	TRBV6-8	-	CASSASRGTEAFF	TGTGCCAGCAGTGCAAGTAGGGGCACTGAAGCTTTCTTT
TRBJ1-2	-	TRBV19	TRBD1	CASSPLEGAGISYTF	TGTGCCAGTAGTCCTCTTGAGGGGGCGGGAATTAGCTACACCTTC
TRBJ2-7	-	TRBV19	-	CASSDRPGYEQYF	TGTGCCAGTAGTGACCGACCTGGCTACGAGCAGTACTTC
TRBJ2-3	-	TRBV30	-	CAWSRVWLTATLSTDTQYF	TGTGCCTGGAGTCGTGTTTGGCTAACGGCCACCTTAAGCACAGATACGCAGTATTTT
TRBJ2-5	medium-sized	TRBV11-3	-	CASSLVGGATETQYF	TGTGCCAGCAGCTTAGTTGGGGGCGCAACGGAGACCCAGTACTTC